This TCR beta chain was captured in a study of T cell repertoires in cytomegalovirus infection. Across the study: The authors relied on CMV epitopes, both recently identified HLA-C-restricted and well-studied HLA-B-restricted.

This clonotype was seen a few times. The antigen is not known. Germline V gene sequence: CDR1 SGHNT, CDR2 YENEEA. This CDR3 contains 16 residues. Trimming at V came to 0 bases and at J to 4 bases, leaving 4 bases not matched to a gene. MiXCR, run by TCRdb on the reads, gives a single entry per CDR3 protein. Among about 890,000 distinct CDR3 sequences listed, less than 40% were seen once. The study's findings and limits: Carriers of CMV and the relevant HLA type were discriminated by public TCR beta frequency. Within the response measured ex vivo, HLA-C-restricted CMV-specific TCR beta clonotypes were dominant.

Sequences were derived from cultured CD8+ T cells from PBMCs, sampled from culture after CMV antigen stimulation. This TCR was sampled from a human donor in good health (CMV status not recorded). Some clones in this sample may be carry-over from other donors' samples. The J gene is TRBJ2-1, the V gene TRBV11-3; 9 nucleotides align to TRBD2. The CDR3, as DNA: TGTGCCAGCAGCTTAGAATATAGCGGGGGATACAATGAGCAGTTCTTC. As protein: CASSLEYSGGYNEQFF.